The 19 T cell receptor beta chains reported below all come from one sample, sequenced in a study of blood T cell repertoires in COVID-19. Sequenced by immunoSEQ multiplex PCR; TCRdb stores in-frame clones only, minus some. Among about 190,000 clones listed, approximately 86% were seen once. The sample was peripheral blood. These receptors were collected from a young man with acute or convalescent COVID-19.

This clone showed up just once. The chain carries TRBV6-2 or TRBV6-3 and TRBJ1-1; D call uncertain. The CDR3 has 14 amino acids. Germline V CDR1 and CDR2: MNHEY, SVGEGT. V dropped 5 bases and J dropped 1 base, with 11 bases sitting between them. The CDR3 spells CASSPRLENTEAFF. CDR3 DNA sequence: TGTGCCAGCAGTCCACGACTAGAGAACACTGAAGCTTTCTTT.

The chain has TRBV30 and TRBJ1-3, with TRBD1 matching 7 bases. V shed 8 bases and J 2 bases; nucleotides not matched to a gene: 6. The germline CDR1 and CDR2 sequences are GTSNPN and SVGIG (reference sequence). This CDR3 has 13 residues. CDR3 residues: CARETGTGNTIYF. CDR3 nucleotides: TGTGCCCGAGAGACAGGGACTGGAAACACCATATATTTT.

The chain employs TRBV29-1 and TRBJ2-5; 7 bases agree with TRBD1. Germline V CDR1 and CDR2: SQVTM, ANQGSEA. This CDR3 has 13 residues. V dropped 4 bases and J dropped 5; count of bases not matched to a gene: 7. The CDR3 region has the DNA TGCAGCGTTGCCGGACAGGTCTGGGAGACCCAGTACTTC. Translated, it gives CSVAGQVWETQYF.

The chain has TRBV6-5 and TRBJ2-7, with unresolved D. There are 12 residues in the CDR3. CDR1 MNHEY and CDR2 SVGAGI come from the germline V gene. Trimming took 7 bases from V and 5 from J, leaving 12 bases between them. The DNA of the CDR3 is TGTGCCAGCACCACCTTCCAGAACGAGCAGTACTTC. This sequence encodes CASTTFQNEQYF.

The gene calls are TRBV11-3 and TRBJ2-3; D uncertain. Trimming took 5 bases from V and 10 from J, leaving 4 bases between them. The V gene's germline CDR1 is SGHNT and CDR2 YENEEA. CDR3 size: 9 residues. Here the CDR3 DNA reads TGTGCCAGCAGCCGCGCGCAGTATTTT. Its translation is CASSRAQYF.

The chain carries TRBV5-4 and TRBJ2-1, with D tentatively TRBD1 (6 bases). Trimming left V 4 bases short and J 3 bases short, with 11 bases between. Germline CDR1 and CDR2: SGHNT and YYREEE (reference sequence). The CDR3 consists of 14 residues. CDR3 region: CASSTGQYYNEQFF. The CDR3, as DNA: TGTGCCAGCAGCACAGGACAGTACTACAATGAGCAGTTCTTC.

The rearrangement links TRBV10-3 to TRBJ1-5; D might be TRBD1 (6 bases). Trimming left V 2 bases short and J 5 bases short, with 10 bases between. CDR3 length equals 14 residues. Germline lookup yields CDR1 ENHRY and CDR2 SYGVKD. The CDR3 DNA reads as TGTGCCATCAGTGAGGGACAGCTTCATCAGCCCCAGCATTTT. As protein: CAISEGQLHQPQHF.

This chain links TRBV6-5 with TRBJ1-2; D is ambiguous. Trimming took off 4 bases at V and 2 bases at J, with 8 bases between the two ends. The CDR3 is made up of 13 amino acids. Germline CDR1 MNHEY, CDR2 SVGAGI. The CDR3 DNA follows: TGTGCCAGCAGTTCACAGAACAACTATGGCTACACCTTC. It translates to CASSSQNNYGYTF.

CDR3 residues: CASSESGTSGRYGEQFF. CDR3 coding DNA: TGTGCCAGCAGCGAAAGCGGGACTAGCGGGAGATATGGTGAGCAGTTCTTC. The chain links TRBV7-9 to TRBJ2-1; TRBD2 agrees at 14 bases. CDR1 and CDR2 (germline): SEHNR, FQNEAQ (reference sequence). The V and J ends lost 5 bases and 9 bases, in that order; junction bases with no gene match: 12. CDR3 length equals 17 residues.

The CDR3 bases are TGCGCCAGCAGTGAACAGGCAACGAACTATGGCTACACCTTC. This encodes CASSEQATNYGYTF. The chain joins TRBV10-2 to TRBJ1-2; tentative D call: TRBD1 (5 bases). Trimming shortened V by 3 bases and J by 2 bases, and 10 bases separated the two germline ends. The germline V gene encodes CDR1 WSHSY and CDR2 SAAADI. The CDR3 is 14 residues long.

The chain carries TRBV6-6 and TRBJ2-7; D unresolved. The germline CDR1 and CDR2 sequences are MNHNY and SVGAGI (reference sequence). Trimming removed 6 bases at V and 3 bases at J, with 21 bases between. This CDR3 is built from 16 residues. The CDR3 region is CASSDTHLRSIYEQYF. The CDR3 DNA reads TGTGCCAGCAGCGACACCCACTTGCGAAGTATCTACGAGCAGTACTTC.

This clone has just one count. The V call is TRBV19, the J call TRBJ1-4; 8 bases map to TRBD1. There are 13 residues in the CDR3. Germline V gives CDR1 LNHDA, CDR2 SQIVND (reference sequence). V was pared by 5 bases and J by 6 bases, with 2 bases of the junction left unmatched. CDR3 sequence reads: CASSETGDEKLFF. CDR3 bases: TGTGCCAGTAGTGAGACAGGGGATGAAAAACTGTTTTTT.

The chain combines TRBV7-3 with TRBJ2-1, with 9 bases matching TRBD1. Germline-derived CDR1 and CDR2 are SGHTA and FQGTGA. The V segment lost 5 bases and the J segment 2 bases; nucleotides outside the gene matches: 4. This CDR3 has 15 residues. The CDR3 bases are TGTGCCAGCAGCATGACAGGGGGAGCCTACAATGAGCAGTTCTTC. This translates into CASSMTGGAYNEQFF.

About this clone: This sample includes further DNA sequences coding for the same CDR3. The V and J genes are TRBV30 and TRBJ2-7, with 9 bases identical to TRBD1. CDR3 size: 16 residues. Germline V gene lookup returns CDR1 GTSNPN and CDR2 SVGIG (reference sequence). J gave up 1 base and V 3 bases, and 10 bases lay outside the gene matches. The CDR3 here is CAWRGAGTGHSYEQYF. For the CDR3, the DNA is TGTGCCTGGAGGGGGGCGGGGACAGGGCATTCCTACGAGCAGTACTTC.

The chain employs TRBV19 and TRBJ1-1, with D hard to call. Germline CDR1 LNHDA, CDR2 SQIVND (reference sequence). The V and J ends lost 6 bases and 0 bases respectively, with 5 bases between them. The length of the CDR3 is 12 residues. CDR3 amino acids: CASSFLNTEAFF. For the CDR3, the DNA is TGTGCCAGTAGCTTTTTGAACACTGAAGCTTTCTTT.

The gene calls are TRBV20-1 and TRBJ1-2; 7 bases match TRBD1. Looked up from germline, CDR1 is DFQATT and CDR2 is SNEGSKA (reference sequence). CDR3 length: 8 residues. Trimming removed 8 bases from V and 12 bases from J; junction bases left unmatched: 3. The CDR3 here is CSPTGDTF. DNA of the CDR3: TGCAGTCCTACAGGGGACACCTTC.

The DNA of the CDR3 is TGTGCCAGCAGCCGGGGACAGTCTAATTCACCCCTCCACTTT. It translates to CASSRGQSNSPLHF. The V call is TRBV7-2, the J call TRBJ1-6, with 7 bases aligning to TRBD1. This CDR3 is 14 amino acids long. Germline loops: CDR1 SGHTA, CDR2 FQGNSA. The V segment lost 5 bases and the J segment 6 bases; nucleotides outside the gene matches: 4.

The count of this clone is one. This sample also contains other DNA sequences that code for the same CDR3. J is TRBJ1-1 and V is TRBV28; D is uncertain. Germline V gene data show CDR1 as MDHEN and CDR2 as SYDVKM. V was pared by 6 bases and J by 4 bases, with 9 bases between. This CDR3 is built from 12 residues. The CDR3 is CASRTGVTEAFF. Written as DNA, the CDR3 is TGTGCCAGCAGGACGGGTGTCACTGAAGCTTTCTTT. Full variable domain (outside the CDR3, taken from reference TRBV28 and TRBJ1-1): DVKVTQSSRYLVKRTGEKVFLECVQDMDHENMFWYRQDPGLGLRLIYFSYDVKMKEKGDIPEGYSVSREKKERFSLILESASTNQTSMYLCASRTGVTEAFFGQGTRLTVV.

This sequence joins TRBV4-1 and TRBJ1-3; TRBD1 might be the D (6 bases). Per the germline V gene, CDR1 is MGHRA and CDR2 is YSYEKL. The CDR3 loop spans 16 amino acids. V lost 1 base and J lost 2, with 12 bases in between. The CDR3: CASSQGRGGAGNTIYF. The CDR3 nucleotides read TGCGCCAGCAGCCAAGGTAGAGGGGGTGCTGGAAACACCATATATTTT.